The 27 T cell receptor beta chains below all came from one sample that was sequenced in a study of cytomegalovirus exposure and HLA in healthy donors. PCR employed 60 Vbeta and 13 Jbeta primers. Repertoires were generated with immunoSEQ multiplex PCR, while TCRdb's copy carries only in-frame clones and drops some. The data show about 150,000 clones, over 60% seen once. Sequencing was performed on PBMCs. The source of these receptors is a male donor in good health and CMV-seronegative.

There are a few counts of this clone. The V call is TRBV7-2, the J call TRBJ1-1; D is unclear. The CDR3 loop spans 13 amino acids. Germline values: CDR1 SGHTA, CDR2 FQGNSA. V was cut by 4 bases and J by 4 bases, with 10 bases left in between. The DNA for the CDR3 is TGTGCCAGCAGCTCAGGACTGATCACTGAAGCTTTCTTT. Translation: CASSSGLITEAFF. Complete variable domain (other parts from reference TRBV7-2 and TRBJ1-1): GAGVSQSPSNKVTEKGKDVELRCDPISGHTALYWYRQSLGQGLEFLIYFQGNSAPDKSGLPSDRFSAERTGGSVSTLTIQRTQQEDSAVYLCASSSGLITEAFFGQGTRLTVV.

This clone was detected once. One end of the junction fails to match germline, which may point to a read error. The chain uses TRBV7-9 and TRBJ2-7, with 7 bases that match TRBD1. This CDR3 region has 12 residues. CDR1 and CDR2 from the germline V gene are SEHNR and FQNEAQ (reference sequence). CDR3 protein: CSSSQGQYEQYF. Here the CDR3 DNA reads TGTTCCAGCAGCCAGGGACAGTACGAGCAGTACTTC.

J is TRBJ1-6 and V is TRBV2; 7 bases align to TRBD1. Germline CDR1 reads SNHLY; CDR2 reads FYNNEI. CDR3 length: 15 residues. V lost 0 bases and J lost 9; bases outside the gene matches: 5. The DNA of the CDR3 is TGTGCCAGCAGTGAAGCGACAGGGATCGGTTCACCCCTCCACTTT. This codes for CASSEATGIGSPLHF.

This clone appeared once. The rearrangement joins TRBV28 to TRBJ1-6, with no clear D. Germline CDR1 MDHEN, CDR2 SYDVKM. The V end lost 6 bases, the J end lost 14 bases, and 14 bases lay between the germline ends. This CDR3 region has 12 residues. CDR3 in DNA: TGTGCCAGCAGCTCAGCCCCTAGGTCCCTCCACTTT. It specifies CASSSAPRSLHF.

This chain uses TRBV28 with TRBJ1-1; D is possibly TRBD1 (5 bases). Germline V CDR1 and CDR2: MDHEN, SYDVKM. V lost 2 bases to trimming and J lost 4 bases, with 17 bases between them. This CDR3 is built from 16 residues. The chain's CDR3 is CASSLLRGILGTEAFF. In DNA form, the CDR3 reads TGTGCCAGCAGTTTACTCCGGGGGATCCTCGGCACTGAAGCTTTCTTT. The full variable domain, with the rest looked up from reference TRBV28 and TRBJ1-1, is DVKVTQSSRYLVKRTGEKVFLECVQDMDHENMFWYRQDPGLGLRLIYFSYDVKMKEKGDIPEGYSVSREKKERFSLILESASTNQTSMYLCASSLLRGILGTEAFFGQGTRLTVV.

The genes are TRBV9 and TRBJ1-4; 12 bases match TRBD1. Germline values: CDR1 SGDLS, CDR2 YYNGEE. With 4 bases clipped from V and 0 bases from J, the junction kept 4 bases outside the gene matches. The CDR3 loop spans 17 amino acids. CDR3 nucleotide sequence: TGTGCCAGCAGCATGGGACAGGGGGCGACAACTAATGAAAAACTGTTTTTT. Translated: CASSMGQGATTNEKLFF.

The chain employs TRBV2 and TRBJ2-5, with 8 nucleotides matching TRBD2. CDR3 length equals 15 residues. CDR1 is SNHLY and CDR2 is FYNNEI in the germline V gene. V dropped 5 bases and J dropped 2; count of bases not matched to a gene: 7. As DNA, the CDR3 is TGTGCCAGCAGTCCGTATGGCGGGGGGCAAGAGACCCAGTACTTC. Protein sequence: CASSPYGGGQETQYF.

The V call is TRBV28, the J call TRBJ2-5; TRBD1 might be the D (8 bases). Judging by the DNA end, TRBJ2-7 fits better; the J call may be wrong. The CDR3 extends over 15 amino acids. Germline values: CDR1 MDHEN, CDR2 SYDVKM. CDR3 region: CASSDGQGLSYEQYF. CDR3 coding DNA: TGTGCCAGCAGCGATGGACAGGGACTATCGTACGAGCAGTACTTC.

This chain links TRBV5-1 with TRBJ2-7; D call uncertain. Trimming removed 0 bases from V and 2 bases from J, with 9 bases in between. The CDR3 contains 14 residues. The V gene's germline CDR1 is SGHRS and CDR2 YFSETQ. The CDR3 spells CASSLGHPPYEQYF. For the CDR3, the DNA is TGCGCCAGCAGCTTGGGACATCCCCCCTACGAGCAGTACTTC.

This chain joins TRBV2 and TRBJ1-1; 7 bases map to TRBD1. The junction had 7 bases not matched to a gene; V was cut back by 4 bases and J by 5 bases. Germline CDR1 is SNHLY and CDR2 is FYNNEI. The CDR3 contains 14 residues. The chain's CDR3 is CASSGAAGGTEAFF. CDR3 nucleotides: TGTGCCAGCAGTGGAGCGGCAGGGGGGACTGAAGCTTTCTTT.

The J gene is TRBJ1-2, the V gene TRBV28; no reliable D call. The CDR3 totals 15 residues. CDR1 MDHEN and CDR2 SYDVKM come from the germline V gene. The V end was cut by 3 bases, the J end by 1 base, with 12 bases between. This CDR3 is CASSFVARGNYGYTF. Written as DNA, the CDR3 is TGTGCCAGCAGTTTCGTAGCGCGGGGTAACTATGGCTACACCTTC.

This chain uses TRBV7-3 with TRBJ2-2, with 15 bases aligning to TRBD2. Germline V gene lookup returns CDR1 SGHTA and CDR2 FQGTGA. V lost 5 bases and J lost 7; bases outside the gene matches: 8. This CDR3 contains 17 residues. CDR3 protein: CASSRGLAGGSIGELFF. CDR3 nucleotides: TGTGCCAGCAGCCGGGGACTAGCGGGGGGCTCCATCGGGGAGCTGTTTTTT.

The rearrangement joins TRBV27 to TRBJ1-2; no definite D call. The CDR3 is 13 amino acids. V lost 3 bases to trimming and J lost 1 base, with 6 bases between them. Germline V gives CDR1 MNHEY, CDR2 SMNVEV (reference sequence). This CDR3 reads CASSFSINYGYTF. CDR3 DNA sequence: TGTGCCAGCAGTTTTTCCATTAACTATGGCTACACCTTC.

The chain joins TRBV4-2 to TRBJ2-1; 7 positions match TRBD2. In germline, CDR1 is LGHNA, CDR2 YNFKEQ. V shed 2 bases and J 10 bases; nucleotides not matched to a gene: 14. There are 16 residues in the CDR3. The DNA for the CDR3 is TGTGCCAGCAGCCAACCCGGAGTCGCGGGAGTGAAGGAGCAGTTCTTC. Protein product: CASSQPGVAGVKEQFF.

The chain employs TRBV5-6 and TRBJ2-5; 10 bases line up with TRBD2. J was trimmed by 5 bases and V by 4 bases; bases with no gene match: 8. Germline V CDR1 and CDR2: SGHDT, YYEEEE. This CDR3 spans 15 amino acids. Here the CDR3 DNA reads TGTGCCAGCAGCCAAGTAGCGGGGGGAAGGGAGACCCAGTACTTC. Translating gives CASSQVAGGRETQYF. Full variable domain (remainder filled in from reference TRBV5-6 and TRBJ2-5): DAGVTQSPTHLIKTRGQQVTLRCSPKSGHDTVSWYQQALGQGPQFIFQYYEEEERQRGNFPDRFSGHQFPNYSSELNVNALLLGDSALYLCASSQVAGGRETQYFGPGTRLLVL.

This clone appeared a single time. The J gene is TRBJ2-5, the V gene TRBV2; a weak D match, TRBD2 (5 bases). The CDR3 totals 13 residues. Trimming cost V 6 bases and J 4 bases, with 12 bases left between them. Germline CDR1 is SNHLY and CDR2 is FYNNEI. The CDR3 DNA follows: TGTGCCAGCAGATCAGCGGTTCTAGAGACCCAGTACTTC. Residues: CASRSAVLETQYF.

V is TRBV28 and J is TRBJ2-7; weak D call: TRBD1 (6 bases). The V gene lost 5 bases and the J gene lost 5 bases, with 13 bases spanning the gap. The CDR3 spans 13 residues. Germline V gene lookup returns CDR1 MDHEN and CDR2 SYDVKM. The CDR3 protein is CASSLTGYDEQYF. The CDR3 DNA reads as TGTGCCAGCAGTCTAACAGGGTATGACGAGCAGTACTTC.

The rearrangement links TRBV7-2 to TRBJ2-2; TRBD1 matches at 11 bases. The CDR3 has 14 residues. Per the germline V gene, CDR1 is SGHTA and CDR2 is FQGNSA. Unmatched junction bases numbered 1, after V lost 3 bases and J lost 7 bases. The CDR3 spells CASSLGTGGGELFF. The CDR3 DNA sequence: TGTGCCAGCAGCTTGGGGACAGGGGGCGGGGAGCTGTTTTTT.

The CDR3 loop is CASSLRGPNTEAFF. The CDR3 region has the DNA TGTGCCAGCAGTCTGAGGGGGCCGAACACTGAAGCTTTCTTT. The V gene is TRBV27, the J gene TRBJ1-1; TRBD1 aligns across 7 bases. This CDR3 has 14 amino acids. The V gene end was trimmed by 5 bases and the J gene end by 1 base; junction bases not matched to a gene: 4. Germline loops: CDR1 MNHEY, CDR2 SMNVEV (reference sequence).

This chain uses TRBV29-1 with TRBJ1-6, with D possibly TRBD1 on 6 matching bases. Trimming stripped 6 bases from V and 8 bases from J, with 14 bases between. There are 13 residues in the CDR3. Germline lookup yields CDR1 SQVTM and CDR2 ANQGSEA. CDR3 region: CSVQGGVDSPLHF. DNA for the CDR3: TGCAGCGTCCAAGGGGGGGTGGATTCACCCCTCCACTTT.

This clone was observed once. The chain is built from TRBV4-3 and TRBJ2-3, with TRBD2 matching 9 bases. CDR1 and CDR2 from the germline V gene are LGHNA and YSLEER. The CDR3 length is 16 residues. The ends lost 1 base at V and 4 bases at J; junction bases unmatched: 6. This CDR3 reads CASSQGIAGAADTQYF. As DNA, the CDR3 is TGCGCCAGCAGCCAAGGGATAGCGGGAGCGGCAGATACGCAGTATTTT.

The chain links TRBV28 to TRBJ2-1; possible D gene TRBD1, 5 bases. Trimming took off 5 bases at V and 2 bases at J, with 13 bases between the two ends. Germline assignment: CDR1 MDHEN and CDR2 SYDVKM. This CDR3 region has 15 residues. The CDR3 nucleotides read TGTGCCAGCAGTCCAGGGTGGCACGCCTACAATGAGCAGTTCTTC. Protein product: CASSPGWHAYNEQFF.

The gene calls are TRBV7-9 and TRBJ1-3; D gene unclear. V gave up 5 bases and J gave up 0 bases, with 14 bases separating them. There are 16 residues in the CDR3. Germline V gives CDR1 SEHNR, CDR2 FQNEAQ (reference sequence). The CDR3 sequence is CASSPPVEASGNTIYF. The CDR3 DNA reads TGTGCCAGCAGCCCACCTGTTGAGGCCTCTGGAAACACCATATATTTT.

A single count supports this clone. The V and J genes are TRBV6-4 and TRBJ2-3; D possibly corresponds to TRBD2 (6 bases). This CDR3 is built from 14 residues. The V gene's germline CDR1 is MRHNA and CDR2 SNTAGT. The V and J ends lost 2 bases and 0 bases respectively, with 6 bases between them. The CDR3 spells CASSDGTSTDTQYF. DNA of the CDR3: TGTGCCAGCAGTGACGGGACTAGCACAGATACGCAGTATTTT.

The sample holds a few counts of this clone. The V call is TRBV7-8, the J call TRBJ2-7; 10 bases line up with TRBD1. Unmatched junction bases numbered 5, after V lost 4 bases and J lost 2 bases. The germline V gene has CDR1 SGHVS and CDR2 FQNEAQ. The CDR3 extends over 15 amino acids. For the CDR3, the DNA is TGTGCCAGCAGCTCCCCCGGGACAGGGGCCTACGAGCAGTACTTC. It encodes CASSSPGTGAYEQYF.

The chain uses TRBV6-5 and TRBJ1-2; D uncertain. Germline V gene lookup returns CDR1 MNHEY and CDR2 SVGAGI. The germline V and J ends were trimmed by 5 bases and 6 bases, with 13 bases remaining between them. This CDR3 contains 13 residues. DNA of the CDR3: TGTGCCAGCAGTGGGAGACATAATGATGGCTACACCTTC. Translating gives CASSGRHNDGYTF.

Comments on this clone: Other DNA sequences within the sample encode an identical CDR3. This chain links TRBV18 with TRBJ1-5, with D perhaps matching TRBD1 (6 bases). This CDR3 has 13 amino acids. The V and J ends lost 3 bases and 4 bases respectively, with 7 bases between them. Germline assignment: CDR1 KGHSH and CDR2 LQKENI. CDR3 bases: TGTGCCAGCTCACCGGACAGAAATCAGCCCCAGCATTTT. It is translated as CASSPDRNQPQHF.